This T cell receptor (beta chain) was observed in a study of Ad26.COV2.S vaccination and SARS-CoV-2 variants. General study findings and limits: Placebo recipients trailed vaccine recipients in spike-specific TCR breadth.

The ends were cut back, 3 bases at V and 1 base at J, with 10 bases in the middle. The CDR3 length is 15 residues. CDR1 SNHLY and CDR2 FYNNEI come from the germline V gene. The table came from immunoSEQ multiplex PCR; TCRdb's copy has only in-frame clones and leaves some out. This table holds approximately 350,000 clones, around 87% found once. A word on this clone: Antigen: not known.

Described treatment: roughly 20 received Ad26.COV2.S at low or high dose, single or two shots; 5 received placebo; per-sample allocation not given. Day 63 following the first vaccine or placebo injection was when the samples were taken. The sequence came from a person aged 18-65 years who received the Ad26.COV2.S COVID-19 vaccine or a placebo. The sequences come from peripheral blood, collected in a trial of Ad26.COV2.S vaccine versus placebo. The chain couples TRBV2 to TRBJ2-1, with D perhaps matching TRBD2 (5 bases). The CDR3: CASSERAGSYNEQFF. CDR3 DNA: TGTGCCAGCAGTGAGCGGGCGGGTTCCTACAATGAGCAGTTCTTC.